The TCR beta chain under discussion was sequenced for a study of Ad26.COV2.S vaccination and SARS-CoV-2 variants. As for the study in general: The Ad26.COV2.S arm of the COV1001 trial was where the donor was placed. Study-wide points: Placebo recipients trailed vaccine recipients in spike-specific TCR breadth. Across vaccine and placebo recipients, the breadth of non-spike TCRs was similar.

CDR1 is ENHRY, CDR2 SYGVKD, per germline. The CDR3 loop spans 14 amino acids. Losses at the gene ends were 5 bases for V and 7 bases for J; bases not matched to a gene: 6. The table came from immunoSEQ multiplex PCR; TCRdb's copy has only in-frame clones and leaves some out. Altogether a few hundred thousand clones are present, approximately 90% being singletons, with the ten largest covering approximately 4%. As regards this clone: The antigen is not known.

The treatment here: 19 received Ad26.COV2.S at low or high dose, single or two shots; five or six received placebo; per-sample allocation not given. Specimens were obtained on day 63 following the first vaccine or placebo injection. Sequenced material: peripheral blood, taken in a trial of Ad26.COV2.S vaccine versus placebo. This chain uses TRBV10-3 with TRBJ1-4, with 8 bases aligning to TRBD1. The TCR was taken from a person aged 18 to 59 who received the Ad26.COV2.S COVID-19 vaccine or a placebo. CDR3 region: CAISPGQGSEKLFF. DNA of the CDR3: TGTGCCATCAGTCCCGGACAGGGAAGTGAAAAACTGTTTTTT.